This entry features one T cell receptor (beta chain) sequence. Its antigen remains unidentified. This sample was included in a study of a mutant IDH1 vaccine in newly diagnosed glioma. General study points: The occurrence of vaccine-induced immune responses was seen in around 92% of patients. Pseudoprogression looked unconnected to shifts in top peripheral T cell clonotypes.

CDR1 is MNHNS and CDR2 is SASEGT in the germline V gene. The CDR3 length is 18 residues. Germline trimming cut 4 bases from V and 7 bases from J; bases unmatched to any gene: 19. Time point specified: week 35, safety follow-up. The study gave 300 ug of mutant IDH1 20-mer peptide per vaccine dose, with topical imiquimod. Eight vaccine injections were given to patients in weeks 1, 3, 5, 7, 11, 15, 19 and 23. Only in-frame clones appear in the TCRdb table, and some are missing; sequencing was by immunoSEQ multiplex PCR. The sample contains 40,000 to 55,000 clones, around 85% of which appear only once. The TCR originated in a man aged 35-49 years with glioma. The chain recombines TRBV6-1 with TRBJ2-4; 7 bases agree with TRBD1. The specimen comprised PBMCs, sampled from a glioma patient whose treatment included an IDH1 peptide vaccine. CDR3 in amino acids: CASSGRQGSAQVTNIQYF. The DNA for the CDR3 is TGTGCCAGCAGTGGCCGACAGGGATCCGCCCAAGTTACTAACATTCAGTACTTC.